This entry lists 11 T cell receptor beta chains sequenced from one sample in a study of blood T cell repertoires in COVID-19 (dated by TCRdb to the early 2020s). Library preparation was by the immunoSEQ multiplex PCR assay. What TCRdb holds here is the immuneACCESS table cut down to in-frame rearrangements. Part of the clones is not present; checked against another copy, under half of the missing clones reflect an unresolved V gene, and the others are unexplained. For this sample the table gives approximately 200,000 clones, of which 85% to 90% were detected only once. The top ten clonotypes cover roughly 4.1% of the sample. Sequencing used peripheral blood. These receptors were taken from a man over 45 with acute or convalescent COVID-19.

The rearrangement joins TRBV29-1 to TRBJ2-5; no firm D call. The CDR3 contains 16 residues. Germline V CDR1 and CDR2: SQVTM, ANQGSEA. V dropped 7 bases and J dropped 2 bases, with 23 bases sitting between them. The CDR3: CSATQRVSKLQETQYF. The CDR3, as DNA: TGCAGCGCCACCCAGAGAGTGAGCAAACTACAAGAGACCCAGTACTTC.

The rearrangement uses TRBV6-5 and TRBJ1-2; 7 bases are a match to TRBD1. Germline V gives CDR1 MNHEY, CDR2 SVGAGI. The CDR3 totals 13 residues. The V and J ends lost 6 bases and 9 bases, in that order; junction bases with no gene match: 10. The CDR3 nucleotides are TGTGCCAGCAGAGCAGGGGGTCAGGCCCGCTACACCTTC. Translated, it gives CASRAGGQARYTF.

The J gene is TRBJ1-6, the V gene TRBV5-4; perhaps TRBD1 as D (6 bases). This CDR3 spans 14 amino acids. In germline, CDR1 is SGHNT, CDR2 YYREEE (reference sequence). Trimming removed 4 bases at V and 7 bases at J, with 12 bases between. The CDR3 region is CASSPGQLNSPLHF. The CDR3 DNA follows: TGTGCCAGCAGCCCTGGACAGCTGAATTCACCCCTCCACTTT. Drawing the rest from reference TRBV5-4 and TRBJ1-6, the complete variable domain is ETGVTQSPTHLIKTRGQQVTLRCSSQSGHNTVSWYQQALGQGPQFIFQYYREEENGRGNFPPRFSGLQFPNYSSELNVNALELDDSALYLCASSPGQLNSPLHFGNGTRLTVT.

The V and J genes are TRBV19 and TRBJ1-1; 8 bases are a match to TRBD1. The J segment lost 5 bases and the V segment lost 2 bases, leaving 7 bases of the junction unmatched. Germline V gene data show CDR1 as LNHDA and CDR2 as SQIVND (reference sequence). This CDR3 comprises 15 residues. The CDR3 DNA reads as TGTGCCAGTAGTATACCCTTGGACAGGGCTACTGAAGCTTTCTTT. Residues: CASSIPLDRATEAFF.

This sequence joins TRBV11-2 and TRBJ2-1, with D tentatively TRBD2 (6 bases). The ends were cut back, 5 bases at V and 5 bases at J, with 22 bases in the middle. The length of the CDR3 is 17 residues. In germline, CDR1 is SGHAT, CDR2 FQNNGV. This chain's CDR3 is CASSLSAGFLTHNEQFF. CDR3 sequence (DNA): TGTGCCAGCAGCCTCTCAGCGGGCTTTTTAACGCACAATGAGCAGTTCTTC. The variable domain in full, completed from reference TRBV11-2 and TRBJ2-1, reads EAGVAQSPRYKIIEKRQSVAFWCNPISGHATLYWYQQILGQGPKLLIQFQNNGVVDDSQLPKDRFSAERLKGVDSTLKIQPAKLEDSAVYLCASSLSAGFLTHNEQFFGPGTRLTVL.

V and J are TRBV6-5 and TRBJ1-1; 7 bases are a match to TRBD1. CDR1 is MNHEY, CDR2 SVGAGI, per germline. The CDR3 totals 13 residues. Trimming cost V 8 bases and J 5 bases; bases outside gene matches: 8. CDR3 in amino acids: CASFLDRVTEAFF. CDR3 nucleotides: TGTGCCAGCTTCTTAGACAGGGTGACTGAAGCTTTCTTT.

The rearrangement links TRBV7-3 to TRBJ2-5; 11 nucleotides align to TRBD2. With 1 base clipped from V and 5 bases from J, the junction kept 6 bases outside the gene matches. From germline, CDR1 is SGHTA and CDR2 FQGTGA. The CDR3 spans 16 residues. The CDR3 DNA is TGTGCCAGCAGCTTAAGTACTAGCGGGGGTCAGGAGACCCAGTACTTC. Protein: CASSLSTSGGQETQYF.

This chain links TRBV6-5 with TRBJ1-1; D might be TRBD1 (5 bases). CDR3 size: 12 residues. CDR1 is MNHEY, CDR2 SVGAGI, per germline. V was clipped by 5 bases and J by 11 bases, with 15 bases between them. The DNA for the CDR3 is TGTGCCAGCAGTCGGGGGGGAGGGGAGGCTTTCTTT. Translating gives CASSRGGGEAFF.

The chain combines TRBV5-1 with TRBJ2-5; TRBD2 matches 10 bases. The CDR3 runs to 15 residues. J was trimmed by 7 bases and V by 5 bases; bases with no gene match: 11. The V gene's germline CDR1 is SGHRS and CDR2 YFSETQ. CDR3 sequence: CASRPTSGSQGTQYF. CDR3 sequence (DNA): TGCGCCAGCAGACCGACTAGCGGGTCCCAGGGGACCCAGTACTTC.

The chain joins TRBV5-1 to TRBJ1-4; D perhaps matches TRBD1 (5 bases). The CDR3 is 14 amino acids. Trimming cost V 4 bases and J 10 bases, with 17 bases left between them. In germline, CDR1 is SGHRS, CDR2 YFSETQ. CDR3 region: CASSLGVGSRKLFF. CDR3 coding DNA: TGCGCCAGCAGCCTAGGGGTGGGTAGTAGAAAACTGTTTTTT.

V and J are TRBV19 and TRBJ1-5; weak D call: TRBD1 (6 bases). Germline V gene data show CDR1 as LNHDA and CDR2 as SQIVND (reference sequence). CDR3 length equals 16 residues. V was trimmed by 7 bases and J by 2 bases, leaving 18 bases between them. This chain's CDR3 is CASTRGGEGGNQPQHF. The CDR3 bases are TGTGCCAGTACCCGAGGGGGGGAAGGGGGCAATCAGCCCCAGCATTTT.